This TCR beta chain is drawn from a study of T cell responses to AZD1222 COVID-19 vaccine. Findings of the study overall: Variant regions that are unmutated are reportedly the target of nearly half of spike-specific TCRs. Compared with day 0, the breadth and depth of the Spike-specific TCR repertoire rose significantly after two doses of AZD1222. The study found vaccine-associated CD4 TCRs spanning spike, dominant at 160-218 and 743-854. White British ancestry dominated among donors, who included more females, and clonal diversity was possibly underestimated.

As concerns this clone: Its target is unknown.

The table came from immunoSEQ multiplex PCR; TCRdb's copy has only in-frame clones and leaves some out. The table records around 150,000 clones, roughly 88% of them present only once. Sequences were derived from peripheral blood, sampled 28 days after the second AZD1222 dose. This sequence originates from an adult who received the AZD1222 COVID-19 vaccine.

The CDR3 sequence is CASTGVGGNGELFF. The CDR3 DNA reads TGTGCCTCTACAGGGGTTGGGGGTAACGGGGAGCTGTTTTTT. V gene TRBV30 combines with J gene TRBJ2-2; 7 nucleotides match TRBD1. The CDR3 totals 14 residues. Germline CDR1 reads GTSNPN; CDR2 reads SVGIG (reference sequence). The J segment lost 7 bases and the V segment lost 7 bases, leaving 12 bases of the junction unmatched.